Reported below is one T cell receptor beta chain. No antigen is known for it. This sample is drawn from a study of T cell repertoires in cytomegalovirus infection. Overall study: Matching HLA type and CMV infection were both indicated by public TCR beta signatures.

V shed 1 base, J shed 8 bases, and the junction held 4 bases outside the gene matches. CDR3 size: 14 residues. TCRdb fed the reads into MiXCR, producing one record per CDR3 protein. Of 830,000 or so distinct CDR3 sequences in the sample, about 30% were seen once. This chain connects TRBV12-3 or TRBV12-4 to TRBJ2-1; 8 positions match TRBD1. The sample was cultured CD8+ T cells from PBMCs, taken from culture after CMV antigen stimulation. The sequence was obtained from a human donor in good health (CMV status not recorded). Some clones in this sample may be carry-over from other donors' samples. The CDR3 reads CASSLGPGGDEQFF. CDR3 in DNA: TGTGCCAGCAGTTTAGGTCCAGGGGGCGATGAGCAGTTCTTC.